The clone carrying this T cell receptor (beta chain) was found once. Its antigen is not known. TCRdb's copy holds only in-frame clones and misses some; the assay was immunoSEQ multiplex PCR. There are about 18,000 clones in the sample; more than 75% occur only once, and 6.5% to 9% lies in the top ten. The data derive from a study of neoadjuvant nivolumab and ipilimumab in lung cancer. Study background: Patients got nivolumab 3 mg/kg on days 1, 15 and 29; combination added ipilimumab 1 mg/kg day 1.

V gave up 0 bases and J gave up 9 bases, with 12 bases separating them. The CDR3 length is 14 residues. Germline V lookup: CDR1 SGHDN, CDR2 FVKESK. Study-wide points: Only two of four nivolumab-treated tumors gained richness and clonality by surgery.

This receptor was identified in an adult with non-small cell lung cancer. Material: tumor tissue, obtained after neoadjuvant nivolumab, alone or with ipilimumab, at or shortly before surgery. The V and J genes are TRBV14 and TRBJ2-1; D is undetermined. CDR3 residues: CASSQEWLFGEQFF. The CDR3 bases are TGTGCCAGCAGCCAAGAATGGCTATTTGGTGAGCAGTTCTTC.